The 17 T cell receptor beta chains below come from one sample, sequenced in a study of shared clonotypes between healthy human individuals. Produced via immunoSEQ multiplex PCR; TCRdb's table is partial and in-frame only. Here the sample spans about 480,000 clones, 60% to 80% being singletons. The sample consisted of PBMCs. Source of these receptors: a woman in her 40s in good health. Some clones in this sample may be carry-over from other donors' samples.

CDR3 sequence reads: CAISDQYNNEQFF. Here the CDR3 DNA reads TGTGCCATCAGTGACCAGTACAACAATGAGCAGTTCTTC. The chain recombines TRBV10-3 with TRBJ2-1; no clear D gene. The V end lost 3 bases, the J end lost 5 bases, and 8 bases lay between the germline ends. There are 13 residues in the CDR3. In germline, CDR1 is ENHRY, CDR2 SYGVKD.

This clone was recorded at least ten times. This sequence joins TRBV4-2 and TRBJ2-1; weak D call: TRBD2 (5 bases). Germline V gives CDR1 LGHNA, CDR2 YNFKEQ. Trimming removed 0 bases at V and 10 bases at J, with 19 bases between. This CDR3 spans 16 amino acids. The CDR3 DNA follows: TGTGCCAGCAGCCAAGATAGTGCTAGCCCGACAATAGAGCAGTTCTTC. As protein: CASSQDSASPTIEQFF.

The CDR3 sequence: CASILTGRVQETQYF. CDR3 nucleotides: TGTGCCAGCATCCTTACCGGGAGGGTACAAGAGACCCAGTACTTC. The chain employs TRBV5-5 and TRBJ2-5, with 8 bases aligning to TRBD2. Germline trimming cut 6 bases from V and 2 bases from J; bases unmatched to any gene: 9. This CDR3 spans 15 amino acids. Germline V gene data show CDR1 as SGHKS and CDR2 as YYEKEE (reference sequence).

In its sample, this clone was seen a few times. This sequence joins TRBV30 and TRBJ1-5, with D unresolved. The germline V and J ends were trimmed by 0 bases and 1 base, with 10 bases remaining between them. The CDR3 has 15 residues. Per the germline V gene, CDR1 is GTSNPN and CDR2 is SVGIG (reference sequence). CDR3 coding DNA: TGTGCCTGGAGTGTGAGGGCTGGGAGCAATCAGCCCCAGCATTTT. Protein product: CAWSVRAGSNQPQHF.

J is TRBJ1-2 and V is TRBV4-2, with 9 bases that match TRBD1. Germline assignment: CDR1 LGHNA and CDR2 YNFKEQ. The V and J ends lost 4 bases and 8 bases, in that order; junction bases with no gene match: 11. The CDR3 length is 15 residues. The CDR3 sequence is CASSPPGQGQKGYTF. DNA of the CDR3: TGTGCCAGCAGCCCGCCGGGACAGGGACAAAAGGGCTACACCTTC.

The V and J genes are TRBV5-1 and TRBJ2-1; 7 bases agree with TRBD1. This CDR3 region has 14 residues. CDR1 and CDR2 (germline): SGHRS, YFSETQ. V lost 0 bases and J lost 9; bases outside the gene matches: 6. CDR3 in DNA: TGCGCCAGCAGCTTGGGGAGAGGGGGCGGTGAGCAGTTCTTC. Encoded protein: CASSLGRGGGEQFF.

The rearrangement links TRBV7-2 to TRBJ2-2, with 7 positions matching TRBD1. V shed 4 bases and J 3 bases; nucleotides not matched to a gene: 8. This CDR3 contains 16 residues. Germline V lookup: CDR1 SGHTA, CDR2 FQGNSA. The CDR3 loop is CASSSRSQGYTGELFF. In DNA, the CDR3 is TGTGCCAGCAGCTCACGGTCACAGGGGTACACCGGGGAGCTGTTTTTT.

This clone occurred once. The chain links TRBV10-3 to TRBJ2-1; no firm D call. Trimming took 6 bases from V and 3 from J, leaving 12 bases between them. CDR1 is ENHRY, CDR2 SYGVKD, per germline. CDR3 length: 14 residues. In nucleotides, the CDR3 is TGTGCCATCAGCCAAGACCTGGACTACAATGAGCAGTTCTTC. This sequence encodes CAISQDLDYNEQFF.

V and J are TRBV9 and TRBJ2-1; 9 bases fit TRBD1. CDR1 SGDLS and CDR2 YYNGEE come from the germline V gene. Losses at the gene ends were 0 bases for V and 6 bases for J; bases not matched to a gene: 4. The CDR3 has 15 amino acids. The CDR3 DNA is TGTGCCAGCAGCGTAGCGGGACAGGGCTCCAATGAGCAGTTCTTC. Translation gives CASSVAGQGSNEQFF. The whole variable domain, filled in from reference TRBV9 and TRBJ2-1, reads DSGVTQTPKHLITATGQRVTLRCSPRSGDLSVYWYQQSLDQGLQFLIQYYNGEERAKGNILERFSAQQFPDLHSELNLSSLELGDSALYFCASSVAGQGSNEQFFGPGTRLTVL.

This chain connects TRBV13 to TRBJ2-1, with 9 bases lining up with TRBD2. This CDR3 is built from 15 residues. The V gene's germline CDR1 is PRHDT and CDR2 FYEKMQ (reference sequence). J gave up 5 bases and V 4 bases, and 6 bases lay outside the gene matches. CDR3 protein: CASSSPGLADNEQFF. As DNA, the CDR3 is TGTGCCAGCAGCTCTCCGGGACTAGCAGACAATGAGCAGTTCTTC.

This clone has a handful of counts. V gene TRBV7-3 combines with J gene TRBJ2-5; the D is unclear. The germline V and J ends were trimmed by 1 base and 4 bases, with 7 bases remaining between them. Per germline, CDR1 SGHTA and CDR2 FQGTGA. This CDR3 comprises 13 residues. The CDR3 here is CASSLILGETQYF. The CDR3 nucleotides read TGTGCCAGCAGCTTAATCCTGGGAGAGACCCAGTACTTC.

The CDR3 loop reads CASSLTAGNTIYF. CDR3 sequence (DNA): TGTGCCAGCAGTTTGACCGCTGGAAACACCATATATTTT. The J gene is TRBJ1-3, the V gene TRBV6-5; D unresolved. The CDR3 has 13 residues. Germline V lookup: CDR1 MNHEY, CDR2 SVGAGI. V lost 4 bases to trimming and J lost 2 bases, with 6 bases between them.

The gene calls are TRBV2 and TRBJ2-5; 13 bases are shared with TRBD2. The V segment lost 6 bases and the J segment 11 bases; nucleotides outside the gene matches: 3. The CDR3 loop spans 12 amino acids. Germline values: CDR1 SNHLY, CDR2 FYNNEI. The CDR3 coding sequence is TGTGCCAGCAGAGGGACTAGCGGGACGCAGTACTTC. As protein: CASRGTSGTQYF.

There are a few counts of this clone. CDR3 nucleotides: TGTGCCAGCTCACCAGAGTCAGGGAATCAGCCCCAGCATTTT. Its translation: CASSPESGNQPQHF. V and J are TRBV18 and TRBJ1-5, with D maybe TRBD1 (5 bases). V was cut by 2 bases and J by 4 bases, with 9 bases left in between. This CDR3 is built from 14 residues. CDR1 is KGHSH, CDR2 LQKENI, per germline.

The V gene is TRBV28, the J gene TRBJ2-1, with 9 bases fitting TRBD1. CDR3 length: 14 residues. With V trimmed by 4 bases and J by 7 bases, 5 bases remained unmatched. Germline V gene data show CDR1 as MDHEN and CDR2 as SYDVKM. The CDR3 loop is CASSSGQGKNEQFF. The CDR3 DNA is TGTGCCAGCAGTTCGGGACAGGGCAAGAATGAGCAGTTCTTC.

The V gene is TRBV10-2, the J gene TRBJ2-1, with 10 bases matching TRBD2. The length of the CDR3 is 14 residues. Trimming removed 6 bases from V and 3 bases from J; junction bases left unmatched: 2. CDR1 and CDR2 from the germline V gene are WSHSY and SAAADI. The CDR3 loop reads CASRRTSGYNEQFF. The CDR3 DNA is TGCGCCAGCAGGCGGACTAGCGGCTACAATGAGCAGTTCTTC.

The V and J genes are TRBV7-2 and TRBJ1-2; D possibly corresponds to TRBD1 (5 bases). From germline, CDR1 is SGHTA and CDR2 FQGNSA. The CDR3 sequence is 15 residues long. The germline V and J ends were trimmed by 4 bases and 4 bases, with 16 bases remaining between them. This CDR3 reads CASSSPPAGLYGYTF. The DNA for the CDR3 is TGTGCCAGCAGCTCCCCCCCCGCAGGGCTCTATGGCTACACCTTC.